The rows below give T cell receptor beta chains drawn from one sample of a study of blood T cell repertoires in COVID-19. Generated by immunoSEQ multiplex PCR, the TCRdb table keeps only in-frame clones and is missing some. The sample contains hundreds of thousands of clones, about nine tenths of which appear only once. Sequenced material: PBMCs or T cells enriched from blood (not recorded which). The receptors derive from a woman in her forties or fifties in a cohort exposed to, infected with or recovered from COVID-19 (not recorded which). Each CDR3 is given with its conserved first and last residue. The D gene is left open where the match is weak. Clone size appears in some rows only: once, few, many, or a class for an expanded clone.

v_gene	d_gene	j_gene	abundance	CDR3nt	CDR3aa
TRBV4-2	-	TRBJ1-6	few	TGTGCCAGCAGCCCTGAGCGGGGTCCAAATTCACCCCTCCACTTT	CASSPERGPNSPLHF
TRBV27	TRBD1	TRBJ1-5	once	TGTGCCAGCAGTTCCTACAGGGGACTTCAGCCCCAGCATTTT	CASSSYRGLQPQHF
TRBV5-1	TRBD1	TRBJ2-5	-	TGCGCCAGCAGCTTGGACCGACAGGGGAAAGAGACCCAGTACTTC	CASSLDRQGKETQYF
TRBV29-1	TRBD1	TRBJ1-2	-	TGCAGCGTTGAAGATACAACCAGGGGGCCTGGCTACACCTTC	CSVEDTTRGPGYTF
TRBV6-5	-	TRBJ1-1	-	TGTGCCAGCAGTTACTGGGGGGACGAAGCTTTCTTT	CASSYWGDEAFF
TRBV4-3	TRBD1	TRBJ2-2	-	TGCGCCAGCAGCCAAGATAGGGGGACAGCGAACACCGGGGAGCTGTTTTTT	CASSQDRGTANTGELFF
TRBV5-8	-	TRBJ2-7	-	TGTGCCAGCAGCTTCGGGGGAAACGAGCAGTACTTC	CASSFGGNEQYF
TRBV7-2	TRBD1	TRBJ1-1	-	TGTGCCAGCAGCGCCCAAACAGGGGCTGAAGCTTTCTTT	CASSAQTGAEAFF
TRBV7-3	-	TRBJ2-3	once	TGTGCCAGCAGCTTTACGGGGCGGGGAGATACGCAGTATTTT	CASSFTGRGDTQYF
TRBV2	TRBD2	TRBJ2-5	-	TGTGCCAGCAGTTATCTTAGCGGGGGGCGAGAGACCCAGTACTTC	CASSYLSGGRETQYF
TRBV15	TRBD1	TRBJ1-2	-	TGTGCCACCAGCAGACCATCCGGGACAGGGGTTAACTATGGCTACACCTTC	CATSRPSGTGVNYGYTF